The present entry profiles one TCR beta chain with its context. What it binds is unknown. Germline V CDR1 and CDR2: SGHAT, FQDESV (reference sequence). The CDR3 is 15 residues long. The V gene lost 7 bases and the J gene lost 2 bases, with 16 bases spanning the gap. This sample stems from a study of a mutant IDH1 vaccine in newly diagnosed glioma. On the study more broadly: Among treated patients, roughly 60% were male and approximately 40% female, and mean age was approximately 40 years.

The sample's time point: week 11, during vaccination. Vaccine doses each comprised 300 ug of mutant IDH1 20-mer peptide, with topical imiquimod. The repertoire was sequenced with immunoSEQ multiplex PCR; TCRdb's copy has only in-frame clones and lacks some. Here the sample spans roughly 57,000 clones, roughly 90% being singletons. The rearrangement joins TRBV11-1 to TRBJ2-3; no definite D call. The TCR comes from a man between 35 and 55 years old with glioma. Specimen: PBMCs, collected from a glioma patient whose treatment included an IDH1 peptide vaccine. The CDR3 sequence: CASTQRRGATDTQYF. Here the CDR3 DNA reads TGTGCCAGCACCCAGCGACGAGGCGCCACAGATACGCAGTATTTT.